One and the same sample provided the 11 T cell receptor beta chains below, sequenced in a study of blood T cell repertoires in COVID-19. The method was immunoSEQ multiplex PCR; TCRdb's version includes in-frame clones alone and lacks a portion of them. The table lists about 90,000 clones, about 89% of them singletons, with approximately 3.6% in the top ten. Source material: peripheral blood. The receptor set was obtained from a woman aged 65 to 85 with acute or convalescent COVID-19.

The CDR3, as DNA: TGTGCCAGCCGCCGAGGACAGGGGTTGCACGGGGAGCTGTTTTTT. It codes for CASRRGQGLHGELFF. The V call is TRBV19, the J call TRBJ2-2, with 9 bases fitting TRBD1. V lost 9 bases to trimming and J lost 7 bases; unmatched junction nucleotides: 12. Germline V gene data show CDR1 as LNHDA and CDR2 as SQIVND (reference sequence). The CDR3 runs 15 residues. Full variable domain (outside the CDR3, taken from reference TRBV19 and TRBJ2-2): DGGITQSPKYLFRKEGQNVTLSCEQNLNHDAMYWYRQDPGQGLRLIYYSQIVNDFQKGDIAEGYSVSREKKESFPLTVTSAQKNPTAFYLCASRRGQGLHGELFFGEGSRLTVL.

The chain has TRBV10-2 and TRBJ1-6; D unclear. The germline CDR1 and CDR2 sequences are WSHSY and SAAADI. The CDR3 totals 15 residues. Trimming removed 7 bases from V and 11 bases from J, with 21 bases in between. This chain's CDR3 is CASTGNPEIGTPLHF. In DNA form, the CDR3 reads TGCGCCAGCACGGGAAATCCGGAGATAGGGACACCCCTCCACTTT.

V is TRBV5-1 and J is TRBJ2-1; 11 bases agree with TRBD2. In germline, CDR1 is SGHRS, CDR2 YFSETQ. Germline trimming cut 5 bases from V and 0 bases from J; bases unmatched to any gene: 1. The CDR3 totals 15 residues. CDR3 region: CASRTSGSSYNEQFF. The CDR3, as DNA: TGCGCCAGCAGAACTAGCGGGAGCTCCTACAATGAGCAGTTCTTC.

The V call is TRBV10-2, the J call TRBJ1-2; TRBD1 aligns across 7 bases. V dropped 8 bases and J dropped 5; count of bases not matched to a gene: 8. The germline V gene has CDR1 WSHSY and CDR2 SAAADI. This CDR3 region has 13 residues. This CDR3 reads CASWKTGDYGYTF. The CDR3 DNA is TGCGCCAGCTGGAAAACAGGGGATTATGGCTACACCTTC.

This CDR3 is CRPETSVDGELFF. Here the CDR3 DNA reads TGTCGGCCCGAAACTAGCGTCGACGGGGAGCTGTTTTTT. The chain recombines TRBV21-1 with TRBJ2-2; TRBD2 reflects the table's D call only, with no check against the DNA. TRBV21-1 is tagged as a pseudogene. The CDR3 sequence is 13 residues long.

A single count supports this clone. The gene calls are TRBV5-6 and TRBJ2-2; TRBD2 is a possible D gene (5 bases). Germline V gene sequence: CDR1 SGHDT, CDR2 YYEEEE. V lost 0 bases and J 13 bases, leaving 10 bases between the germline ends. The CDR3 runs to 12 residues. The CDR3 loop reads CASSLGPAGLFF. The CDR3 DNA sequence: TGTGCCAGCAGCTTGGGCCCGGCGGGGCTGTTTTTT.

The chain uses TRBV6-2 or TRBV6-3 and TRBJ1-1, with TRBD1 identical over 12 bases. The CDR3 extends over 19 amino acids. V shed 4 bases, J shed 1 base, and the junction held 13 bases outside the gene matches. Germline V lookup: CDR1 MNHEY, CDR2 SVGEGT. The CDR3 coding sequence is TGTGCCAGCAGTTTTCAGACCGGGACAGGGGGCGTAGGGAACACTGAAGCTTTCTTT. It specifies CASSFQTGTGGVGNTEAFF.

V usage is TRBV10-1 and J usage is TRBJ2-4; the match to TRBD2 covers 13 bases. V lost 4 bases to trimming and J lost 12 bases; unmatched junction nucleotides: 6. The germline V gene has CDR1 WNHNN and CDR2 SYGVQD (reference sequence). The CDR3 has 14 residues. As DNA, the CDR3 is TGCGCCAGCAGTGTGGGACTAGCGGGGCAAGCTCAGTACTTC. Protein product: CASSVGLAGQAQYF.

The chain couples TRBV2 to TRBJ1-1; the D is unclear. Germline V CDR1 and CDR2: SNHLY, FYNNEI. The CDR3 is 13 residues long. V lost 3 bases, J lost 5 bases, and 10 bases lay in between. For the CDR3, the DNA is TGTGCCAGCAGTGACGGCGGTTGGACTGAAGCTTTCTTT. Translating gives CASSDGGWTEAFF.

The genes are TRBV6-6 and TRBJ1-2; 9 nucleotides match TRBD1. The V gene end was trimmed by 6 bases and the J gene end by 7 bases; junction bases not matched to a gene: 9. Germline CDR1 is MNHNY and CDR2 is SVGAGI (reference sequence). CDR3 size: 14 residues. CDR3 nucleotide sequence: TGTGCCAGCAGCGAACAGGGGGCATATGGTGGCTACACCTTC. Protein product: CASSEQGAYGGYTF.

Concerning this clone: Distinct nucleotide sequences in the sample also encode this CDR3. The chain carries TRBV5-1 and TRBJ2-1; TRBD2 matches 7 bases. The CDR3 consists of 16 residues. Trimming took 0 bases from V and 5 from J; bases not matched to a gene: 8. Germline V CDR1 and CDR2: SGHRS, YFSETQ. The DNA of the CDR3 is TGCGCCAGCAGCTTGGTTACGGGAGGACCGAACAATGAGCAGTTCTTC. This translates into CASSLVTGGPNNEQFF.